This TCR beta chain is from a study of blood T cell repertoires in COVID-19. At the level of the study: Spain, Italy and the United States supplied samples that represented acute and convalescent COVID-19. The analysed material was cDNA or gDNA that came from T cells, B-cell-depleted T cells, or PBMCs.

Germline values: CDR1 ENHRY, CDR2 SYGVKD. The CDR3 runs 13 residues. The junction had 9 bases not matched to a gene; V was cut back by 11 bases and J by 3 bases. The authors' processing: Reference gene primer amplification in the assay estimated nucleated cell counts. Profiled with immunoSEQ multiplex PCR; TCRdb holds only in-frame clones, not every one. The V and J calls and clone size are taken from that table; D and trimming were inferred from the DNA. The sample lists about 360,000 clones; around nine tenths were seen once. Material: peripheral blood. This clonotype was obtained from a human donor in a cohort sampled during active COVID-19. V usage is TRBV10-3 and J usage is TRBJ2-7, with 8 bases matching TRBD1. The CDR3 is CAANRDRFYEQYF. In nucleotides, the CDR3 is TGTGCCGCCAACCGGGACAGGTTCTACGAGCAGTACTTC.